This entry is about one TCR beta chain. This sample is part of a study of PD-1 blockade in classical Hodgkin lymphoma. Relapses following autologous stem cell transplantation were seen in all patients, with brentuximab vedotin exposure varying. This CDR3 spans 12 amino acids. Germline V gene data show CDR1 as SQVTM and CDR2 as ANQGSEA. V lost 5 bases to trimming and J lost 0 bases, with 8 bases between them. Libraries were prepared by immunoSEQ multiplex PCR; TCRdb keeps only in-frame clonotypes and omits some of them. This sample carries about 94,000 clones, roughly nine tenths of them seen once, and the ten largest clones take approximately 12%.

The sequence came from a human donor with classical Hodgkin lymphoma. The input for sequencing was peripheral blood mononuclear cells (PBMCs), taken before the second cycle of nivolumab. The gene calls are TRBV29-1 and TRBJ2-7; the D is unclear. The CDR3 DNA sequence: TGCAGCGTTCTATGGGACTCCTACGAGCAGTACTTC. Translating it yields CSVLWDSYEQYF.